A selection of T cell receptor beta chains follows, all from one sample in a study of control samples from healthy donors and cancer patients. Here immunoSEQ multiplex PCR was the method, and the copy in TCRdb shows in-frame clones only, minus some. Its listing shows around 190,000 clones. The sample taken for sequencing was blood. Receptor source: a woman in her twenties or thirties in good health. Both conserved end residues are part of each CDR3. A D gene is named only where the DNA matches it firmly. Size is omitted from some rows. Given values are once, few, many or a class for expanded clones.

j_call clone_size v_call cdr3_length d_call cdr3_nt cdr3_aa
TRBJ1-4 - TRBV9 14 TRBD1 TGTGCCAGCAGCGTAGCGACAGGGAGTGAAAAACTGTTTTTT CASSVATGSEKLFF
TRBJ1-4 - TRBV10-3 13 - TGTGCCATCAGTGAGTTGGTTGGTGGAAAACTGTTTTTT CAISELVGGKLFF
TRBJ1-5 - TRBV4-1 15 - TGCGCCAGCAGCCCGGCGCGGGGAGGCAATCAGCCCCAGCATTTT CASSPARGGNQPQHF
TRBJ1-1 - TRBV19 13 - TGTGCCAGTACTGCGACAAAGAACACTGAAGCTTTCTTT CASTATKNTEAFF
TRBJ1-2 - TRBV3-1/TRBV3-2 16 - TGTGCCAGCAGCCAAGACCAGTTGGATAGAACCTTCGGCTACACCTTC CASSQDQLDRTFGYTF
TRBJ2-7 - TRBV24-1 13 TRBD1 TGTGCCACCGGACAGGGGAGGACCCACGAGCAGTACTTC CATGQGRTHEQYF
TRBJ2-2 - TRBV3-1/TRBV3-2 16 - TGTGCCAGCAGCCAGCGGGCGGGTCAAAGAACCGGGGAGCTGTTTTTT CASSQRAGQRTGELFF
TRBJ2-7 - TRBV4-3 15 TRBD1 TGCGCCAGCAGCCCAGATCGGACAGGGGGCTACGAGCAGTACTTC CASSPDRTGGYEQYF
TRBJ2-1 - TRBV24-1 16 TRBD2 TGTGCCACCAGTGATCGGAGGCGGGGGGGCCAGAATGAGCAGTTCTTC CATSDRRRGGQNEQFF
TRBJ1-2 - TRBV5-1 14 - TGCGCCAGCAGCTTAGGTTCTTCTAACTATGGCTACACCTTC CASSLGSSNYGYTF
TRBJ2-5 - TRBV19 16 - TGTGCCAGTAGTATGGGGGACACCCCTCGGCGAGAGACCCAGTACTTC CASSMGDTPRRETQYF
TRBJ2-3 - TRBV21-1 15 - TGTGCCAGCAGCAAAGACCTGGACAGGGCAGATACGCAGTATTTT CASSKDLDRADTQYF
TRBJ2-4 - TRBV4-2 11 - TGTGCCAGCAGCCAAAAAAACATTCAGTACTTC CASSQKNIQYF
TRBJ1-4 - TRBV28 14 - TGTGCCAGCAGTCGCCCGGCGGTGGAAGAAAAACTGTTTTTT CASSRPAVEEKLFF
TRBJ2-5 - TRBV29-1 15 TRBD1 TGCAGCGTTGAAGTGAGTACAGGGGGCTCAGAGACCCAGTACTTC CSVEVSTGGSETQYF
TRBJ2-3 - TRBV28 16 TRBD2 TGTGCCAGCAGTCCAACATTAGCGGGGGGGCAGGATACGCAGTATTTT CASSPTLAGGQDTQYF
TRBJ1-3 - TRBV21-1 18 - TGTGCCAGCAGCAAAAGTCCCCCACAGGGGCTCCCTGGAAACACCATATATTTT CASSKSPPQGLPGNTIYF
TRBJ1-2 - TRBV19 15 TRBD1 TGTGCCAGTAGTAATGCCGGGACAGGGGTCGAAATCCACACCTTC CASSNAGTGVEIHTF
TRBJ1-6 - TRBV6-5 15 - TGTGCCAGCAGTTACTCACAGGGCCCCGGTTCACCCCTCCACTTT CASSYSQGPGSPLHF
TRBJ2-7 - TRBV11-2 14 - TGTGCCAGCAGCTTTGGGGGAAACTACTACGAGCAGTACTTC CASSFGGNYYEQYF
TRBJ1-2 - TRBV10-3 14 TRBD1 TGTGCCATCAGTGTACCGGGACAGGACTATGGCTACACCTTC CAISVPGQDYGYTF
TRBJ1-2 - TRBV6-5 15 - TGTGCCAGCAGTTACGACTCAGGTAGACCCTATGGCTACACCTTC CASSYDSGRPYGYTF
TRBJ1-1 - TRBV27 15 - TGTGCCAGCAGTACCATCCCCCTGGGACGGACGGAAGCTTTCTTT CASSTIPLGRTEAFF
TRBJ2-3 - TRBV28 14 - TGTGCCAGCAGTCTCCGACAGGTAACAGATACGCAGTATTTT CASSLRQVTDTQYF
TRBJ2-3 - TRBV9 18 TRBD2 TGTGCCAGCAGCCCCCGGGGTAGCGGGGGAATCCTCCCAGATACGCAGTATTTT CASSPRGSGGILPDTQYF
TRBJ1-1 medium-sized TRBV5-1 14 - TGCGCCAGCAGCACAATGACAGCGAACACTGAAGCTTTCTTT CASSTMTANTEAFF
TRBJ2-1 - TRBV9 15 - TGTGCCAGCAGCGTAGCGAGATACTCCTACAATGAGCAGTTCTTC CASSVARYSYNEQFF
TRBJ1-5 - TRBV5-1 14 - TGCGCCAGCAGCTTGGAATTCGGAAATCAGCCCCAGCATTTT CASSLEFGNQPQHF
TRBJ1-1 - TRBV11-1 14 - TGTGCCAGCACCGGGACATTGGCGGACACTGAAGCTTTCTTT CASTGTLADTEAFF
TRBJ1-1 - TRBV4-1 16 TRBD1 TGCGCCAGCAGCCCCGTTCCGGGACAGGGGGACACTGAAGCTTTCTTT CASSPVPGQGDTEAFF
TRBJ1-5 - TRBV5-1 14 - TGCGCCAGCAGCTTGGCAGGGGACAATCAGCCCCAGCATTTT CASSLAGDNQPQHF
TRBJ2-2 - TRBV6-2/TRBV6-3 14 - TGTGCCAGCAGCCCCGGGACAAACACCGGGGAGCTGTTTTTT CASSPGTNTGELFF
TRBJ2-3 - TRBV11-2 16 TRBD2 TGTGCCAGCAGCTTAGAGACTAGCGGGGCCCCAGATACGCAGTATTTT CASSLETSGAPDTQYF
TRBJ1-2 - TRBV19 14 - TGTGCCAGTAGTATTGGGGAGGAGAACTATGGCTACACCTTC CASSIGEENYGYTF
TRBJ2-1 - TRBV18 16 TRBD2 TGTGCCAGCTCACCTCAACTAGCGGGGGGGTACAATGAGCAGTTCTTC CASSPQLAGGYNEQFF
TRBJ1-6 - TRBV30 16 - TGTGCCTGGACCTCGGACAGAAGTGGATATAATTCACCCCTCCACTTT CAWTSDRSGYNSPLHF
TRBJ1-5 - TRBV18 14 - TGTGCCAGCTCACCCCAGACAGAGGATCAGCCCCAGCATTTT CASSPQTEDQPQHF
TRBJ1-6 - TRBV18 16 TRBD1 TGTGCCAGCTCACCACGGCCGGGACAGAGAAATTCACCCCTCCACTTT CASSPRPGQRNSPLHF
TRBJ1-1 - TRBV5-1 14 - TGCGCCAGCAGCTTGGTGACCAGGGGCACTGAAGCTTTCTTT CASSLVTRGTEAFF